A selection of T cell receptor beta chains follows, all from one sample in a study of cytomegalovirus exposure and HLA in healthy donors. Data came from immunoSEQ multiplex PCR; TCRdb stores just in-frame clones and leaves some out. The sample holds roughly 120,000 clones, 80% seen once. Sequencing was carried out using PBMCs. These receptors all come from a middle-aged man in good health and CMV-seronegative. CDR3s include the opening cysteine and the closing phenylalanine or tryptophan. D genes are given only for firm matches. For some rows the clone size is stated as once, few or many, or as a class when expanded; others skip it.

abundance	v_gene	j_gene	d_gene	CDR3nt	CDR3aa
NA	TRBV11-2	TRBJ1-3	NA	TGTGCCAGCAGCTCCATACAGACCTCTGGAAACACCATATATTTT	CASSSIQTSGNTIYF
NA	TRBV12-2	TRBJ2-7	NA	TGTGCAAGTCGCCCCCAAAGCGGGAGGGCCTCCTACGAGCAGTACTTC	CASRPQSGRASYEQYF
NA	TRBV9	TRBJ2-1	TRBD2	TGTGCCAGCAGCGTAGAGAGGCGGGGGGTGTACAATGAGCAGTTCTTC	CASSVERRGVYNEQFF
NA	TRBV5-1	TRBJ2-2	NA	TGCGCCAGCAGCTGGGGCCAGGGGTTCAACACCGGGGAGCTGTTTTTT	CASSWGQGFNTGELFF
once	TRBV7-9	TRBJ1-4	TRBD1	TGTGCCAGCAGCTACACAGGGGTGGGCGAAAAACTGTTTTTT	CASSYTGVGEKLFF
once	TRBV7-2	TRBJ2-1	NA	TGTGCCAGCAGCTTAGCGCGGGCGGGTCCTTACAATGAGCAGTTCTTC	CASSLARAGPYNEQFF
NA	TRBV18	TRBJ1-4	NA	TGTGCCAGCTCACTACGGGGTCGAGAAAAACTGTTTTTT	CASSLRGREKLFF
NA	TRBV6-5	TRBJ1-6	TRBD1	TGTGCCAGCAGCCCTAAGACAGGGAGTAATTCACCCCTCCACTTT	CASSPKTGSNSPLHF
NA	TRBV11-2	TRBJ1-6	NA	TGTGCCAGCAGCTTAGAGCGTCCACGGCCCCTCCACTTT	CASSLERPRPLHF
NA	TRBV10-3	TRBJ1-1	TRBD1	TGTGCCATCAGGTACCATACAGGGGAGGTCACTGAAGCTTTCTTT	CAIRYHTGEVTEAFF
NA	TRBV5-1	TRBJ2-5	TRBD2	TGCGCCAGCAGCTTGAAACTAGCGGACCAAGAGACCCAGTACTTC	CASSLKLADQETQYF
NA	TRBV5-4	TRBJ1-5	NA	TGTGCCAGCCGTCGACGGGACATCCTCGGCTCGGATCAGCCCCAGCATTTT	CASRRRDILGSDQPQHF
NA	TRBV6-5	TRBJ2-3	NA	TGTGCCAGCAGGCCTAGATTTCCCACAGATACGCAGTATTTT	CASRPRFPTDTQYF
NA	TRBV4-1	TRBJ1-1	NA	TGCGCCAGCAGCCAAGTCATGAGAACTGAAGCTTTCTTT	CASSQVMRTEAFF
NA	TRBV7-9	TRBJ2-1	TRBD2	TGTGCCAGCAGGACGGAGGTGGGAGGGCCGAATGAGCAGTTCTTC	CASRTEVGGPNEQFF
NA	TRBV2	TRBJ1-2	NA	TGTGCCAGCAGAGTTCAGGGATCCGGCTACACCTTC	CASRVQGSGYTF
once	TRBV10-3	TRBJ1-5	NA	TGTGCCATCACCTGGGCAGGTCGGCAGCCCCAGCATTTT	CAITWAGRQPQHF
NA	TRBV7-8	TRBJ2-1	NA	TGTGCCAGCATTCCGACAAGGAGGAACAATGAGCAGTTCTTC	CASIPTRRNNEQFF
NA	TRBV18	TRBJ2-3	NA	TGTGCCAGCTCACCTTGGGGCGCAGATACGCAGTATTTT	CASSPWGADTQYF
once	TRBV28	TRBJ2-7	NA	TGTGCCAGCAGTGCCAGTTGGCACGAGCAGTACTTC	CASSASWHEQYF
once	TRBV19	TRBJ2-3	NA	TGTGCCAGTAGGGCCGACACAGGGATGTTGAGTACGCAGTATTTT	CASRADTGMLSTQYF
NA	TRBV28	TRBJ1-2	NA	TGTGCCACCATCGGGGTCGGATCTAACTATGGCTACACCTTC	CATIGVGSNYGYTF
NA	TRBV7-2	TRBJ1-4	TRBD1	TGTGCCAGCAGCTTGTTTCGAGGGGGCAGGAATAATGAAAAACTGTTTTTT	CASSLFRGGRNNEKLFF
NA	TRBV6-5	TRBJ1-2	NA	TGTGCCAGCAGTCCTGACCCGGAGGTGCGTGGCTACACCTTC	CASSPDPEVRGYTF
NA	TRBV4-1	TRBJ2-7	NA	TGCGCCAGCAGCCAAGATCCGGGGAGGACCTACGAGCAGTACTTC	CASSQDPGRTYEQYF
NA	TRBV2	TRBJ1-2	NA	TGTGCCAGCAGCGAGGGACAACCCCTCTATGGCTACACCTTC	CASSEGQPLYGYTF
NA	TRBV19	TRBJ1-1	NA	TGTGCCAGTATCGGGGTGACTGAAGCTTTCTTT	CASIGVTEAFF
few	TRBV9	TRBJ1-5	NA	TGTGCCAGCAGCGCCACAGGGTATCAGCCCCAGCATTTT	CASSATGYQPQHF
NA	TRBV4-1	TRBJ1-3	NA	TGCGCCAGCAGCCAAGATCGGGGGACTGGAAACACCATATATTTT	CASSQDRGTGNTIYF
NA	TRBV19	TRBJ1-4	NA	TGTGCCAGTAGTACCGTGGCGGGAGCAACTAATGAAAAACTGTTTTTT	CASSTVAGATNEKLFF
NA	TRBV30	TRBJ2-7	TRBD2	TGTGCCTGGTCGAGCGGGGGCAGCTCCTACGAGCAGTACTTC	CAWSSGGSSYEQYF
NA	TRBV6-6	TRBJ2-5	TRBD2	TGTGCCAGCAGTGACCGGACTAGAGGACAAGAGACCCAGTACTTC	CASSDRTRGQETQYF
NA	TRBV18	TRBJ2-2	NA	TGTGCCAGCTCCCTGGGCGCAGAAACCACCGGGGAGCTGTTTTTT	CASSLGAETTGELFF
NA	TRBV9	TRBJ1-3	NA	TGTGCCAGCAGCTTGGTAGGGACTACTGGAAACACCATATATTTT	CASSLVGTTGNTIYF
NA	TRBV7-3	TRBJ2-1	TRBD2	TGTGCCAGCAGCTTATTGCCCCGGGGTAGCGGGGATCTAGGAAATGAGCAGTTCTTC	CASSLLPRGSGDLGNEQFF
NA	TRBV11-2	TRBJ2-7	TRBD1	TGTGCCAGCAGCTTAGGGGACAGCTCCTACGAGCAGTACTTC	CASSLGDSSYEQYF
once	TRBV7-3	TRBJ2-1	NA	TGTGCCAGCAGCTTAGGGCAGAACATCTACAATGAGCAGTTCTTC	CASSLGQNIYNEQFF
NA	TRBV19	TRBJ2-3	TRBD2	TGTGCCAGTAGTATAACTAGCGGGAGGCCAGATACGCAGTATTTT	CASSITSGRPDTQYF
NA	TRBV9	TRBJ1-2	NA	TGTGCCAGCAGCGTAGGGGGCCCTGGAGACTATGGCTACACCTTC	CASSVGGPGDYGYTF
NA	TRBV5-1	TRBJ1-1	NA	TGCGCCAGCAGCTTAAAGGGGACCGGGACGGGGGACACTGAAGCTTTCTTT	CASSLKGTGTGDTEAFF
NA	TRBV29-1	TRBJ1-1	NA	TGCAGCGTTGTCGGGAGGGAAGGGAACACTGAAGCTTTCTTT	CSVVGREGNTEAFF
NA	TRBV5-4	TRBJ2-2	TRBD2	TGTGCCAGCAGCCGGACTAGCGGGGGGTACACCGGGGAGCTGTTTTTT	CASSRTSGGYTGELFF
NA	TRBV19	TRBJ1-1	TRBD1	TGTGCCAGTAGTCCCACGGGACAGGGTTTCACTGAAGCTTTCTTT	CASSPTGQGFTEAFF
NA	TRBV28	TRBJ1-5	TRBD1	TGTGCCAGCCGTGGGGAGACAGGGAGCAATCAGCCCCAGCATTTT	CASRGETGSNQPQHF
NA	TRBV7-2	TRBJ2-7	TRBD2	TGTGCCAGCAGCTTAAGGCTAGCGGGAGGGGGCGACGAGCAGTACTTC	CASSLRLAGGGDEQYF
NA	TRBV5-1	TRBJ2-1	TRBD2	TGCGCCAGCAGCTTATCAGCGGGAGGTTCTCCGAGCTCCTACAATGAGCAGTTCTTC	CASSLSAGGSPSSYNEQFF
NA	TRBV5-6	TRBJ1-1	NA	TGTGCCAGCAGCATAGCGGTCGGGCTTAGAGACACTGAAGCTTTCTTT	CASSIAVGLRDTEAFF
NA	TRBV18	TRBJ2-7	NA	TGTGCCAGCTCACCCACACAGCTCTCTTCCTACGAGCAGTACTTC	CASSPTQLSSYEQYF
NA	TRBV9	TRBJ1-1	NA	TGTGCCAGCAGCGTAACGGGGAATACTGAAGCTTTCTTT	CASSVTGNTEAFF
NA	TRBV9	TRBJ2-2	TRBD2	TGTGCCAGCAGCGTTTTACTAGCGGGAGTGGCCGGGGAGCTGTTTTTT	CASSVLLAGVAGELFF
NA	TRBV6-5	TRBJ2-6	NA	TGTGCCAGCAGGCCCTCAGGCTCTGGGGCCAACGTCCTGACTTTC	CASRPSGSGANVLTF
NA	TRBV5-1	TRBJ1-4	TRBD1	TGCGCCAGCAGCTTGTCTTATGGGACAGGGAAAACTAATGAAAAACTGTTTTTT	CASSLSYGTGKTNEKLFF
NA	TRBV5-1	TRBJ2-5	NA	TGCGCCAGCAGCTCGAGATTGGGGGGGCAGGAGACCCAGTACTTC	CASSSRLGGQETQYF
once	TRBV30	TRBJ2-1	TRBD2	TGTGCCTGGAGTGTGGGACTAGCGGGAAATGAGCAGTTCTTC	CAWSVGLAGNEQFF
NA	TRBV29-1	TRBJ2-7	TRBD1	TGCAGCGGGTCGACAGGGGTCGGTTACGAGCAGTACTTC	CSGSTGVGYEQYF
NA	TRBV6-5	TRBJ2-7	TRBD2	TGTGCCAGCAGTTCTGGACTAGCGGGGGGATACGAGCAGTACTTC	CASSSGLAGGYEQYF
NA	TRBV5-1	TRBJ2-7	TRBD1	TGCGCCAGCAGCTTGGCCGGGACAGGCTCCTACGAGCAGTACTTC	CASSLAGTGSYEQYF
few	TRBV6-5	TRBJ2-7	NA	TGTGCCAGCGGGGGGAACTCCTACGAGCAGTACTTC	CASGGNSYEQYF
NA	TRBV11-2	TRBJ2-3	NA	TGTGCCAGCGCGTCGATAGATACGCAGTATTTT	CASASIDTQYF
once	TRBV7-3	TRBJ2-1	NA	TGTGCCAGCAGCCAGGGGACCTACAATGAGCAGTTCTTC	CASSQGTYNEQFF